Listed here are 19 T cell receptor beta chains from one sample, sequenced in a study of vaccination effects on CD4 cells after COVID-19. These TCRs are of unknown antigen specificity. Sequencing in the ViraFEST assay came after antigen-specific CD4+ T cells had been expanded with viral peptide pools, which were used to stimulate PBMC. A 10-day culture period preceded the isolation of CD4+ T cells. Vaccinated recipients, who were negative for nucleocapsid antibodies, had no history of SARS-CoV-2 infection. Produced via immunoSEQ multiplex PCR; TCRdb's table is partial and in-frame only. The sample has about 22,000 clones, roughly 80% seen once. The sample here was CD4+ T cells from PBMCs cultured with HCoV-NL63 spike peptides, taken before COVID-19 vaccination. The receptors here all came from a human donor who received a COVID-19 vaccine.

This clone has just a few counts. V gene TRBV6-5 combines with J gene TRBJ2-4; 7 nucleotides match TRBD1. Germline V gene sequence: CDR1 MNHEY, CDR2 SVGAGI. The CDR3 is made up of 13 amino acids. V was clipped by 1 base and J by 7 bases; unmatched bases: 1. CDR3 DNA: TGTGCCAGCAGTTACTTACAGGGGAACATTCAGTACTTC. This encodes CASSYLQGNIQYF.

The chain joins TRBV19 to TRBJ1-2; D call uncertain. This CDR3 comprises 13 residues. Trimming shortened V by 3 bases and J by 4 bases, and 9 bases separated the two germline ends. The germline CDR1 and CDR2 sequences are LNHDA and SQIVND (reference sequence). The CDR3 DNA reads TGTGCCAGTAGTATCCCAGAATCCTATGGCTACACCTTC. Amino acids: CASSIPESYGYTF. The full variable domain, completed using reference TRBV19 and TRBJ1-2, is DGGITQSPKYLFRKEGQNVTLSCEQNLNHDAMYWYRQDPGQGLRLIYYSQIVNDFQKGDIAEGYSVSREKKESFPLTVTSAQKNPTAFYLCASSIPESYGYTFGSGTRLTVV.

The rearrangement joins TRBV5-1 to TRBJ1-1; D is undetermined. The germline V gene encodes CDR1 SGHRS and CDR2 YFSETQ. The CDR3 has 15 residues. Trimming took off 0 bases at V and 1 base at J, with 10 bases between the two ends. CDR3 amino acids: CASSLAESPNTEAFF. CDR3 DNA sequence: TGCGCCAGCAGCTTGGCCGAAAGCCCGAACACTGAAGCTTTCTTT.

The rearrangement uses TRBV29-1 and TRBJ2-3; TRBD1 might be the D (5 bases). The V end was cut by 3 bases, the J end by 3 bases, with 13 bases between. Looked up from germline, CDR1 is SQVTM and CDR2 is ANQGSEA. The CDR3 spans 14 residues. Written as DNA, the CDR3 is TGCAGCGTTGATCCCTGGGGCCCGACAGATACGCAGTATTTT. This codes for CSVDPWGPTDTQYF.

The chain combines TRBV7-2 with TRBJ2-7, with D possibly matching TRBD1 (6 bases). Germline loops: CDR1 SGHTA, CDR2 FQGNSA. CDR3 length: 14 amino acids. Between the trimmed V and J ends, which lost 1 base and 2 bases, there was a span of 9 bases. As DNA, the CDR3 is TGTGCCAGCAGCTTAGTAACAGGGACCTACGAGCAGTACTTC. It translates to CASSLVTGTYEQYF.

The V and J genes are TRBV5-1 and TRBJ1-6, with a tentative D call TRBD1 (5 bases). V was pared by 5 bases and J by 9 bases, with 12 bases between. The CDR3 consists of 13 residues. Germline V gives CDR1 SGHRS, CDR2 YFSETQ. CDR3 in DNA: TGCGCCAGCAGTCAGGGAATGGTTTCACCCCTCCACTTT. Its protein is CASSQGMVSPLHF.

The chain links TRBV2 to TRBJ1-1; TRBD1 agrees at 7 bases. The CDR3 length is 13 residues. V shed 7 bases and J 5 bases; nucleotides not matched to a gene: 7. Germline V gene lookup returns CDR1 SNHLY and CDR2 FYNNEI. CDR3 bases: TGTGCCAGCATTCGGGACAGCGGAACTGAAGCTTTCTTT. Its translation: CASIRDSGTEAFF.

The chain uses TRBV3-1 (or the pseudogene TRBV3-2) and TRBJ2-7; the match to TRBD2 covers 11 bases. V trimming: 1 base; J trimming: 5 bases; junction bases outside the gene matches: 4. The germline V gene encodes CDR1 LGHDT and CDR2 YNNKEL (reference sequence). This CDR3 has 15 amino acids. The CDR3 DNA follows: TGTGCCAGCAGCCAAGTGCTAGCGGGAGGCGACGAGCAGTACTTC. It encodes CASSQVLAGGDEQYF.

The rearrangement links TRBV7-2 to TRBJ1-1; D ambiguous. Trimming took 0 bases from V and 10 from J, leaving 15 bases between them. The CDR3 runs 14 residues. Germline-derived CDR1 and CDR2 are SGHTA and FQGNSA. CDR3 sequence (DNA): TGTGCCAGCAGCTTAGCGATGGGTGGTCAAGCAGCTTTCTTT. This sequence encodes CASSLAMGGQAAFF.

V gene TRBV28 combines with J gene TRBJ2-3, with 8 positions matching TRBD1. V shed 5 bases and J 10 bases; nucleotides not matched to a gene: 8. Per germline, CDR1 MDHEN and CDR2 SYDVKM. The CDR3 is 13 residues long. The CDR3 here is CASSAAGTGAQYF. The CDR3 nucleotides are TGTGCCAGCAGTGCGGCCGGGACAGGAGCGCAGTATTTT.

A single count supports this clone. CDR3 region: CASSPSTSGSLQYF. CDR3 sequence (DNA): TGTGCCAGCAGCCCCTCCACTAGCGGGAGTTTGCAGTACTTC. V gene TRBV3-1 (or the pseudogene TRBV3-2) combines with J gene TRBJ2-7, with TRBD2 identical over 11 bases. Germline V gene sequence: CDR1 LGHDT, CDR2 YNNKEL (reference sequence). This CDR3 has 14 residues. With V trimmed by 4 bases and J by 9 bases, 8 bases remained unmatched.

The chain combines TRBV18 with TRBJ2-7, with TRBD2 matching 8 bases. The V gene end was trimmed by 2 bases and the J gene end by 2 bases; junction bases not matched to a gene: 2. The CDR3 runs 14 residues. CDR1 is KGHSH and CDR2 is LQKENI in the germline V gene. CDR3 loop: CASSPSSGPYEQYF. CDR3 coding DNA: TGTGCCAGCTCACCATCTAGCGGGCCCTACGAGCAGTACTTC.

The chain couples TRBV15 to TRBJ1-1; 9 bases line up with TRBD1. CDR1 is LNHNV, CDR2 YYDKDF, per germline (reference sequence). This CDR3 spans 14 amino acids. V trimming: 4 bases; J trimming: 4 bases; junction bases outside the gene matches: 4. This chain's CDR3 is CATSKDRGGTEAFF. The CDR3 DNA reads TGTGCCACCAGCAAAGACAGGGGGGGCACTGAAGCTTTCTTT.

In its sample, this clone was seen a few times. The gene calls are TRBV9 and TRBJ1-3; perhaps TRBD1 as D (6 bases). The V and J ends lost 0 bases and 2 bases respectively, with 9 bases between them. Per germline, CDR1 SGDLS and CDR2 YYNGEE. The CDR3 length is 15 residues. In DNA, the CDR3 is TGTGCCAGCAGCGTAGGGGCAGGGGCTGGAAACACCATATATTTT. Translation: CASSVGAGAGNTIYF.

V and J are TRBV18 and TRBJ2-6; D might be TRBD1 or TRBD2, each matching 6 bases. V lost 2 bases and J lost 4, with 9 bases in between. The CDR3 is made up of 15 amino acids. Germline loops: CDR1 KGHSH, CDR2 LQKENI. This chain's CDR3 is CASSPTGAGANVLTF. CDR3 DNA sequence: TGTGCCAGCTCACCAACGGGGGCAGGGGCCAACGTCCTGACTTTC.

J is TRBJ2-5 and V is TRBV7-2; D unclear. The ends were cut back, 2 bases at V and 1 base at J, with 11 bases in the middle. Germline lookup yields CDR1 SGHTA and CDR2 FQGNSA. This CDR3 region has 15 residues. The CDR3 sequence is CASSLMGQTQETQYF. CDR3 bases: TGTGCCAGCAGCTTAATGGGTCAGACCCAAGAGACCCAGTACTTC.

The V call is TRBV9, the J call TRBJ2-2, with 8 bases matching TRBD1. The V gene end was trimmed by 4 bases and the J gene end by 7 bases; junction bases not matched to a gene: 3. The CDR3 has 13 residues. Germline V gene sequence: CDR1 SGDLS, CDR2 YYNGEE. The CDR3 region is CASSQGANGELFF. CDR3 sequence (DNA): TGTGCCAGCAGCCAGGGGGCGAACGGGGAGCTGTTTTTT. The full variable domain, in which reference TRBV9 and TRBJ2-2 provide the parts outside the CDR3, is DSGVTQTPKHLITATGQRVTLRCSPRSGDLSVYWYQQSLDQGLQFLIQYYNGEERAKGNILERFSAQQFPDLHSELNLSSLELGDSALYFCASSQGANGELFFGEGSRLTVL.

This chain connects TRBV30 to TRBJ1-1; a weak D match, TRBD1 (5 bases). V lost 1 base and J lost 1, with 10 bases in between. The CDR3 has 14 residues. The germline CDR1 and CDR2 sequences are GTSNPN and SVGIG (reference sequence). CDR3 in DNA: TGTGCCTGGAGTGCCGGGACGGCGAACACTGAAGCTTTCTTT. It encodes CAWSAGTANTEAFF.

V usage is TRBV10-3 and J usage is TRBJ2-5; 13 bases agree with TRBD2. Germline V gene data show CDR1 as ENHRY and CDR2 as SYGVKD. The CDR3 has 15 amino acids. The V gene end was trimmed by 5 bases and the J gene end by 5 bases; junction bases not matched to a gene: 5. The CDR3 here is CAISTSGGAGETQYF. The CDR3 bases are TGTGCCATCAGTACTAGCGGGGGGGCCGGGGAGACCCAGTACTTC.